Following are 18 T cell receptor beta chains from one sample sequenced in a study of CD8 T cells in ankylosing spondylitis. From the 5' RACE reads, TCRdb called clonotypes with MiXCR, one entry per CDR3 protein. The data hold hundreds of thousands of distinct CDR3 sequences, with 30% to 35% observed a single time. The sequencing sample was made of blood, either unsorted or a sorted T cell fraction (not recorded which). The receptor source for this set is a male donor with ankylosing spondylitis or in good health (not recorded which).

Only a few counts were recorded for this clonotype. The V call is TRBV12-3 or TRBV12-4, the J call TRBJ2-7, with TRBD2 as a possible D gene (5 bases). The CDR3 is made up of 15 amino acids. V was pared by 7 bases and J by 7 bases, with 23 bases between. CDR3 DNA: TGTGCCAGCACTCTAGTGACGGGATGGATGAGGGAGCAGTACTTC. Translated: CASTLVTGWMREQYF.

The rearrangement joins TRBV7-3 to TRBJ2-7; D unclear. CDR1 is SGHTA and CDR2 is FQGTGA in the germline V gene. The CDR3 extends over 15 amino acids. The germline V and J ends were trimmed by 3 bases and 0 bases, with 12 bases remaining between them. The CDR3 bases are TGTGCCAGCAGCTTCATGGACGGTCCCTCCTACGAGCAGTACTTC. This gives the protein CASSFMDGPSYEQYF. Filled out from reference TRBV7-3 and TRBJ2-7, the complete variable domain reads GAGVSQTPSNKVTEKGKYVELRCDPISGHTALYWYRQSLGQGPEFLIYFQGTGAADDSGLPNDRFFAVRPEGSVSTLKIQRTERGDSAVYLCASSFMDGPSYEQYFGPGTRLTVT.

This clonotype has a handful of counts. The chain uses TRBV15 and TRBJ2-3; 8 nucleotides line up with TRBD2. With 7 bases clipped from V and 4 bases from J, the junction kept 10 bases outside the gene matches. There are 15 residues in the CDR3. Germline values: CDR1 LNHNV, CDR2 YYDKDF (reference sequence). The CDR3 bases are TGTGCCACCAACGGGGGGGTCGGTTTCGCAGATACGCAGTATTTT. This encodes CATNGGVGFADTQYF.

The chain recombines TRBV7-2 with TRBJ2-3; D not resolved. The germline V gene has CDR1 SGHTA and CDR2 FQGNSA. This CDR3 spans 13 amino acids. V lost 2 bases, J lost 6 bases, and 9 bases lay in between. The CDR3 here is CASSLSAQDTQYF. CDR3 DNA: TGTGCCAGCAGCTTATCGGCCCAGGATACGCAGTATTTT.

This clonotype showed up just a few times. CDR3: CASTASGTNYGYTF. The CDR3 DNA reads TGTGCCAGCACCGCTAGCGGGACCAACTATGGCTACACCTTC. This chain joins TRBV27 and TRBJ1-2, with D tentatively TRBD1 (5 bases). The CDR3 runs to 14 residues. Germline V gene sequence: CDR1 MNHEY, CDR2 SMNVEV (reference sequence). Trimming took off 7 bases at V and 2 bases at J, with 14 bases between the two ends.

The rearrangement uses TRBV28 and TRBJ2-7; 9 positions match TRBD1. The V and J ends lost 5 bases and 4 bases, in that order; junction bases with no gene match: 6. This CDR3 comprises 14 residues. Germline V gene sequence: CDR1 MDHEN, CDR2 SYDVKM. The CDR3 DNA reads as TGTGCCAGCAGTCCACGGACAGGGGCGTACGAGCAGTACTTC. Its translation: CASSPRTGAYEQYF. Combining the CDR3 with reference TRBV28 and TRBJ2-7 gives the whole variable domain DVKVTQSSRYLVKRTGEKVFLECVQDMDHENMFWYRQDPGLGLRLIYFSYDVKMKEKGDIPEGYSVSREKKERFSLILESASTNQTSMYLCASSPRTGAYEQYFGPGTRLTVT.

The chain employs TRBV12-3 or TRBV12-4 and TRBJ2-7; D may be TRBD1 or TRBD2 (6 bases each). The germline V and J ends were trimmed by 3 bases and 2 bases, with 14 bases remaining between them. This CDR3 has 15 residues. CDR3 nucleotides: TGTGCCAGCAGTTTTGGAGGGGGTAAAGCCTACGAGCAGTACTTC. Translating it yields CASSFGGGKAYEQYF.

This clonotype was seen only a few times. The chain links TRBV7-8 to TRBJ2-3; the D gene could be TRBD1 or TRBD2 (6 bases each). CDR1 and CDR2 from the germline V gene are SGHVS and FQNEAQ. Trimming stripped 5 bases from V and 3 bases from J, with 15 bases between. The CDR3 is made up of 15 amino acids. CDR3 nucleotides: TGTGCCAGCAGCCGGACAGCGGGCGGGACAGATACGCAGTATTTT. Its protein is CASSRTAGGTDTQYF.

The sample holds a few counts of this clonotype. The J gene is TRBJ1-2, the V gene TRBV5-5; D may be TRBD1 (6 bases). V lost 3 bases, J lost 2 bases, and 14 bases lay in between. Germline values: CDR1 SGHKS, CDR2 YYEKEE (reference sequence). The CDR3 is 15 residues long. CDR3 residues: CASSSPTGQNYGYTF. CDR3 DNA: TGTGCCAGCAGCTCTCCCACAGGGCAGAACTATGGCTACACCTTC. The whole variable domain, filled in from reference TRBV5-5 and TRBJ1-2, reads DAGVTQSPTHLIKTRGQQVTLRCSPISGHKSVSWYQQVLGQGPQFIFQYYEKEERGRGNFPDRFSARQFPNYSSELNVNALLLGDSALYLCASSSPTGQNYGYTFGSGTRLTVV.

This clonotype has only a few counts. The chain couples TRBV3-1 to TRBJ2-3; D unclear. Germline V CDR1 and CDR2: LGHDT, YNNKEL (reference sequence). V lost 0 bases, J lost 0 bases, and 10 bases lay in between. The CDR3 has 16 amino acids. The CDR3 loop reads CASSQDLGSSTDTQYF. CDR3 nucleotides: TGTGCCAGCAGCCAAGATCTAGGCAGCAGCACAGATACGCAGTATTTT.

Note on this clonotype: Sequence at one end of the junction differs from germline and may be a read error. This chain uses TRBV5-6 with TRBJ2-4; D may match TRBD1 or TRBD2 (6 bases each). Per the germline V gene, CDR1 is SGHDT and CDR2 is YYEEEE. This CDR3 comprises 9 residues. DNA for the CDR3: TGTGCCAGCATCACAGGGACTTTCTTC. As protein: CASITGTFF.

The chain is built from TRBV6-5 and TRBJ2-3, with a tentative D call TRBD2 (5 bases). Trimming took 6 bases from V and 5 from J, leaving 12 bases between them. The CDR3 spans 13 residues. Germline V gene lookup returns CDR1 MNHEY and CDR2 SVGAGI. The CDR3 is CASRDSGRDTQYF. The CDR3 nucleotides are TGTGCCAGCAGGGACTCTGGGCGAGATACGCAGTATTTT.

This clonotype turned up a few times. The rearrangement uses TRBV12-3 or TRBV12-4 and TRBJ2-1, with a tentative D call TRBD1 (5 bases). The V and J ends lost 1 base and 5 bases respectively, with 12 bases between them. The CDR3 is 15 residues long. The CDR3 DNA reads TGTGCCAGCAGTTTAGGCAGGGCTAATAACAATGAGCAGTTCTTC. Residues: CASSLGRANNNEQFF.

The chain is built from TRBV2 and TRBJ2-1; D might be TRBD1 or TRBD2, each matching 5 bases. The CDR3 contains 16 residues. The V end was cut by 3 bases, the J end by 1 base, with 13 bases between. Germline CDR1 reads SNHLY; CDR2 reads FYNNEI. The CDR3 DNA reads TGTGCCAGCAGTGATCGGGCAGGGAGTTCCTACAATGAGCAGTTCTTC. Translation: CASSDRAGSSYNEQFF.

A few counts support this clonotype. The V gene is TRBV12-3 or TRBV12-4, the J gene TRBJ2-7; D gene ambiguous. This CDR3 region has 15 residues. Trimming shortened V by 1 base and J by 4 bases, and 14 bases separated the two germline ends. CDR3 in amino acids: CASSLGGFPPYEQYF. DNA of the CDR3: TGTGCCAGCAGTTTAGGAGGATTTCCCCCGTACGAGCAGTACTTC.

This clonotype was seen ten or more times. The chain carries TRBV15 and TRBJ1-5; unclear D gene. The CDR3 sequence is 12 residues long. V was cut by 0 bases and J by 3 bases, with 0 bases left in between. Germline values: CDR1 LNHNV, CDR2 YYDKDF (reference sequence). CDR3 amino acids: CATSRDNQPQHF. CDR3 in DNA: TGTGCCACCAGCAGAGACAATCAGCCCCAGCATTTT.

This chain joins TRBV6-5 and TRBJ2-1, with TRBD1 matching over 9 bases. CDR1 and CDR2 from the germline V gene are MNHEY and SVGAGI. The CDR3 totals 16 residues. V shed 0 bases and J 7 bases; nucleotides not matched to a gene: 7. The CDR3 DNA reads as TGTGCCAGCAGTTACTCGGCGGGACAGGGAAAAAATGAGCAGTTCTTC. This codes for CASSYSAGQGKNEQFF.

The chain has TRBV7-8 and TRBJ1-1, with a weak D call TRBD1 (6 bases). Trimming shortened V by 5 bases and J by 11 bases, and 12 bases separated the two germline ends. The germline V gene encodes CDR1 SGHVS and CDR2 FQNEAQ. The CDR3 is 11 amino acids. The CDR3 protein is CASSTDRKAFF. The CDR3 DNA reads TGTGCCAGCAGCACAGACAGGAAGGCTTTCTTT.